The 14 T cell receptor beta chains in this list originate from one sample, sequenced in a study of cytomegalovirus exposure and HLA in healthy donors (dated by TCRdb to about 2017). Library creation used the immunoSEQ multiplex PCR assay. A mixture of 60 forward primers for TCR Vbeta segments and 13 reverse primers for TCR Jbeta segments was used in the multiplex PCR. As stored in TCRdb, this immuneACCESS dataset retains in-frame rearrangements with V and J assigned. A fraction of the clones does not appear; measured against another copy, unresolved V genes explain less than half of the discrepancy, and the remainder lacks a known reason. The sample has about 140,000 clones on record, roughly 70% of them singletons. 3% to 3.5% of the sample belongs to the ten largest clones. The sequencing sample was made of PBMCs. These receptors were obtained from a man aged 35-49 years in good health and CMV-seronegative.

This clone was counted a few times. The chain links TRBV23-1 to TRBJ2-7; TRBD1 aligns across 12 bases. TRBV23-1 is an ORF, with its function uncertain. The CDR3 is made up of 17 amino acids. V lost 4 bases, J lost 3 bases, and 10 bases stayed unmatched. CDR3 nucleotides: TGCGCCAGCAGTCCCCCAGGGGACAGGGGGCCTTTCTACGAGCAGTACTTC. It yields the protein CASSPPGDRGPFYEQYF.

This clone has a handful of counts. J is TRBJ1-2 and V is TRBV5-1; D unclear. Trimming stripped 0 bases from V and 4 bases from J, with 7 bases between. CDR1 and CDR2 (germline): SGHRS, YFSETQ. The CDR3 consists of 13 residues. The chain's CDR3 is CASSLEGSYGYTF. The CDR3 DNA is TGCGCCAGCAGCTTGGAAGGGAGCTATGGCTACACCTTC.

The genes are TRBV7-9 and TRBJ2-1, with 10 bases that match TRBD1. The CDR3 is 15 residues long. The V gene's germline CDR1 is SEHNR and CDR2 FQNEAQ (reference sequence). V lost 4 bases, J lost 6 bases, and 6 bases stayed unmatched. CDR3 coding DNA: TGTGCCAGCAGCTCCGGGACAGGGGCCTCCAATGAGCAGTTCTTC. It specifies CASSSGTGASNEQFF.

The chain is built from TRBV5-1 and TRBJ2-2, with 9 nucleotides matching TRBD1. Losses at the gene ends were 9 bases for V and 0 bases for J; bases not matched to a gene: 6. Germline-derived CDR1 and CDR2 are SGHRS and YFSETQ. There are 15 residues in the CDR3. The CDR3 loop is CATTDRGANTGELFF. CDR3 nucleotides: TGCGCCACCACGGACAGGGGAGCGAACACCGGGGAGCTGTTTTTT. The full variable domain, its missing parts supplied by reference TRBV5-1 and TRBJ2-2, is KAGVTQTPRYLIKTRGQQVTLSCSPISGHRSVSWYQQTPGQGLQFLFEYFSETQRNKGNFPGRFSGRQFSNSRSEMNVSTLELGDSALYLCATTDRGANTGELFFGEGSRLTVL.

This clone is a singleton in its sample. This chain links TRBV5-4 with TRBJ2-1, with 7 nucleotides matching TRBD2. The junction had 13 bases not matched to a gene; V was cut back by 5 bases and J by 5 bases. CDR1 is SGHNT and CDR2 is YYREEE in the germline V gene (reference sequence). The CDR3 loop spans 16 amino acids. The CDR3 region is CASRLSGGSNDNEQFF. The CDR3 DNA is TGTGCCAGCAGGTTGTCCGGCGGGAGTAATGACAATGAGCAGTTCTTC.

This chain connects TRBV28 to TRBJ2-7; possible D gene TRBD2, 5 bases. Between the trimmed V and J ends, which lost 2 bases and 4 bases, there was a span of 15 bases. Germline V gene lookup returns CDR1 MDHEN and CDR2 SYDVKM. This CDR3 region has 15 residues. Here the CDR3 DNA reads TGTGCCAGCAGTTTAAGCTTTTCCGGCGGGTACGAGCAGTACTTC. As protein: CASSLSFSGGYEQYF.

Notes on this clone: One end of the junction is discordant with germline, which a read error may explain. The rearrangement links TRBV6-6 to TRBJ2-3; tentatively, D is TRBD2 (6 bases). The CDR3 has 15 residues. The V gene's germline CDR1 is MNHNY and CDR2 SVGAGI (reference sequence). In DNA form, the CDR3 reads TGCGGGACGAACGGGGGAGCGGCTAGCACAGATACGCAGTATTTT. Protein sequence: CGTNGGAASTDTQYF.

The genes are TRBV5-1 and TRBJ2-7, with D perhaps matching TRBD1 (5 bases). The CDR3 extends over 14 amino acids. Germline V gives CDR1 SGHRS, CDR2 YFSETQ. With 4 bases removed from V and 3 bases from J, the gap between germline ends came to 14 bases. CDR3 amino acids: CASSGQGSLYEQYF. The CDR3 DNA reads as TGCGCCAGCAGCGGGCAGGGTTCCCTCTACGAGCAGTACTTC.

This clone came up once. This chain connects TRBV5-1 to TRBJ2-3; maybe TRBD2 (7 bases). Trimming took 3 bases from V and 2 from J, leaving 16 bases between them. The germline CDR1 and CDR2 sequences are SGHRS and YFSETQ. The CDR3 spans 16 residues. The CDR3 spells CASSSGVGGTTDTQYF. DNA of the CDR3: TGCGCCAGCAGCTCAGGGGTCGGGGGGACCACAGATACGCAGTATTTT.

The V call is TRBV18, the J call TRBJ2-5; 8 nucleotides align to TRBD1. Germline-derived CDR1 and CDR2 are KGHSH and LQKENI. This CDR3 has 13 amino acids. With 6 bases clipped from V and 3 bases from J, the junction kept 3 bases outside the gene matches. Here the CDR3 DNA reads TGTGCCAGCTCCCCGGACAGGGAAGAGACCCAGTACTTC. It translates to CASSPDREETQYF.

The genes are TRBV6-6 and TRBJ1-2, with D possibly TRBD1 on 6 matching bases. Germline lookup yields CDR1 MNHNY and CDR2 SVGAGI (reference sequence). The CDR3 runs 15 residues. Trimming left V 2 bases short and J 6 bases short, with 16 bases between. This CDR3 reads CASSYGGGREDGYTF. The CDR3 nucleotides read TGTGCCAGCAGTTACGGGGGCGGCAGGGAAGATGGCTACACCTTC.

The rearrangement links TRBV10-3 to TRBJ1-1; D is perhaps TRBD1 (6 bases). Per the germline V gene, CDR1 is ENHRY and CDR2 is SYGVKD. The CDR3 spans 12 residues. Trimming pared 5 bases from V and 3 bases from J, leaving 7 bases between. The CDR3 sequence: CAISQGHTEAFF. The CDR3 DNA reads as TGTGCCATCAGTCAGGGGCACACTGAAGCTTTCTTT.

The CDR3 coding sequence is TGCGCCAGCAGCGCGAGACCGGCGACTGGTTCACCCCTCCACTTT. Amino acid sequence: CASSARPATGSPLHF. The chain carries TRBV5-1 and TRBJ1-6; no definite D call. Germline values: CDR1 SGHRS, CDR2 YFSETQ. The V end lost 4 bases, the J end lost 9 bases, and 17 bases lay between the germline ends. The CDR3 extends over 15 amino acids. Full variable domain (remainder filled in from reference TRBV5-1 and TRBJ1-6): KAGVTQTPRYLIKTRGQQVTLSCSPISGHRSVSWYQQTPGQGLQFLFEYFSETQRNKGNFPGRFSGRQFSNSRSEMNVSTLELGDSALYLCASSARPATGSPLHFGNGTRLTVT.

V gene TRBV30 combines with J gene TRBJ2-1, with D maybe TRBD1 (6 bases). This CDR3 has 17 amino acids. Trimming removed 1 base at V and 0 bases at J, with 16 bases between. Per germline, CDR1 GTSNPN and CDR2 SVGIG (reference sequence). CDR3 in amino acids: CAWSDHTGSSSYNEQFF. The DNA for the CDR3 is TGTGCCTGGAGTGATCACACAGGGTCCAGCTCCTACAATGAGCAGTTCTTC.